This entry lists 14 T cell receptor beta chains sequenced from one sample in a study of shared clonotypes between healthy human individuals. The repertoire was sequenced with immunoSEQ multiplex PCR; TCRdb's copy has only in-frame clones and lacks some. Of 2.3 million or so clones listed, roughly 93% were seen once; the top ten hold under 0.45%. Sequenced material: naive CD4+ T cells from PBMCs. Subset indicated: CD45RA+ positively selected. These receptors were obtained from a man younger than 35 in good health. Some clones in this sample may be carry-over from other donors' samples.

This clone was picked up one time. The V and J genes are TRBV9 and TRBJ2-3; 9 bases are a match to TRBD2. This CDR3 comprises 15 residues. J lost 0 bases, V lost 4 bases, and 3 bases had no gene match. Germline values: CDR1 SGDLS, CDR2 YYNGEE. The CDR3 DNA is TGTGCCAGCAGCCAAACTAGCGGGAGCACAGATACGCAGTATTTT. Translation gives CASSQTSGSTDTQYF.

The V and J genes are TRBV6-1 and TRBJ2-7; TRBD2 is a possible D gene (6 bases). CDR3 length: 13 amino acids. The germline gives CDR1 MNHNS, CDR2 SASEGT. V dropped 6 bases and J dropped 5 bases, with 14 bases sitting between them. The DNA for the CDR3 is TGTGCCAGCAGACTGGGCAGGGAGGACGAGCAGTACTTC. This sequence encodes CASRLGREDEQYF.

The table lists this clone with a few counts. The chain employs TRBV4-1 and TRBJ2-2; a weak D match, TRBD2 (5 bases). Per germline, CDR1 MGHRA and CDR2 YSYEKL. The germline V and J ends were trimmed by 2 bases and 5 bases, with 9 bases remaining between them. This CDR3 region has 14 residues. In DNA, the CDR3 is TGCGCCAGCAGCCAATATGGGGAGACCGGGGAGCTGTTTTTT. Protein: CASSQYGETGELFF.

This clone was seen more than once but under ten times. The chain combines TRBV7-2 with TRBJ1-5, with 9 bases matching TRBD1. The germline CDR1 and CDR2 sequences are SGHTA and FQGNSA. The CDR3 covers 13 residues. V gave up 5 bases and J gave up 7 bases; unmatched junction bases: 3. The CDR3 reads CASSGTGSQPQHF. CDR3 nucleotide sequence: TGTGCCAGCAGCGGGACAGGGAGCCAGCCCCAGCATTTT.

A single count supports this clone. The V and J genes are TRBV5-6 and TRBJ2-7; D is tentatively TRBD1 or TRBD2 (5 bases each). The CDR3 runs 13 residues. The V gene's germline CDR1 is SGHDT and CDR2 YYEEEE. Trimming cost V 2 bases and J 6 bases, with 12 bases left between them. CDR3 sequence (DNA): TGTGCCAGCAGCTTTCCTCGTGGGGGCGAGCAGTACTTC. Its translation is CASSFPRGGEQYF.

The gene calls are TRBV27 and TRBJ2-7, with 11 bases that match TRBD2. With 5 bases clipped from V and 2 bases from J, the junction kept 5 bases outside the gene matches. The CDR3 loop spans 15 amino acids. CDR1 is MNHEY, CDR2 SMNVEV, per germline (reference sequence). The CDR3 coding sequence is TGTGCCAGCAGTCGTGTAGCGGGAGGGACCTACGAGCAGTACTTC. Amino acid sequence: CASSRVAGGTYEQYF.

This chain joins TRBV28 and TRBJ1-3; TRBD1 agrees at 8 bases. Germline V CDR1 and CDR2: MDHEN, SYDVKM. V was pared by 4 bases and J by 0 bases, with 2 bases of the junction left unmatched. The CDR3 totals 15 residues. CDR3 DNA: TGTGCCAGCAGTTACAGGGGGGGCTCTGGAAACACCATATATTTT. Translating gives CASSYRGGSGNTIYF.

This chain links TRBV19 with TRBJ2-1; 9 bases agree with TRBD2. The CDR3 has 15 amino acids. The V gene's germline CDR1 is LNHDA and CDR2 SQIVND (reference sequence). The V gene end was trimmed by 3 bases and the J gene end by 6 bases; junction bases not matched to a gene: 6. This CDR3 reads CASSIVAGVPNEQFF. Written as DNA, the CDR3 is TGTGCCAGTAGTATTGTAGCGGGAGTACCCAATGAGCAGTTCTTC.

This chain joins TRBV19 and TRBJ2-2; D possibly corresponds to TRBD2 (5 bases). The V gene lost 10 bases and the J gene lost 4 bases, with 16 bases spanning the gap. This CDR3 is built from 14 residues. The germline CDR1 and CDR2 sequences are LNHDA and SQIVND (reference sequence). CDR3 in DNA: TGTGCCATTACTAGTTTTGCATGCACCGGGGAGCTGTTTTTT. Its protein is CAITSFACTGELFF.

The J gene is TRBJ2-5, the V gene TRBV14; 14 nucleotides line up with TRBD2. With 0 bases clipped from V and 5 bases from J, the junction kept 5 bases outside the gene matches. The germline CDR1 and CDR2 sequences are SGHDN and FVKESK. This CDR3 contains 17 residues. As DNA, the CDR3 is TGTGCCAGCAGCCAAGATCCCCGACTAGCGGGAGGGGAGACCCAGTACTTC. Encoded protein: CASSQDPRLAGGETQYF.

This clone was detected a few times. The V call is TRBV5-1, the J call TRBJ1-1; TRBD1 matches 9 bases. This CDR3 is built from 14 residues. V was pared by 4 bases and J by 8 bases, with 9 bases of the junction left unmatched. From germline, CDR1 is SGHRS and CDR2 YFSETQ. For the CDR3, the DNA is TGCGCCAGCAGCCCAGGGACAGGGAACTACGAAGCTTTCTTT. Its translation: CASSPGTGNYEAFF.

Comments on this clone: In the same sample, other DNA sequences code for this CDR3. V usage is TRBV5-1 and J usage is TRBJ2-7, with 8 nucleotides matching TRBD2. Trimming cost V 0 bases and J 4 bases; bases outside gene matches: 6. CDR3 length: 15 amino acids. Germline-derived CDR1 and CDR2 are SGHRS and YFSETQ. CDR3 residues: CASSLAGRGEYEQYF. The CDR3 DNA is TGCGCCAGCAGCTTGGCCGGGAGGGGAGAATACGAGCAGTACTTC.

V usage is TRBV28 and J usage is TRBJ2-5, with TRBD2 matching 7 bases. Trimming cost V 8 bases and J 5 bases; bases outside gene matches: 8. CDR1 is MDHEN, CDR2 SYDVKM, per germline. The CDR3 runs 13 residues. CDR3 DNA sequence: TGTGCCAGCGGACTAGTGGGCCGGGAGACCCAGTACTTC. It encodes CASGLVGRETQYF.

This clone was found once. The CDR3 protein is CASSRNRAENTGELFF. Written as DNA, the CDR3 is TGTGCCAGTAGTCGAAATCGGGCAGAAAACACCGGGGAGCTGTTTTTT. J is TRBJ2-2 and V is TRBV19; D not resolved. The CDR3 is 16 amino acids. Germline CDR1 reads LNHDA; CDR2 reads SQIVND (reference sequence). The V gene lost 5 bases and the J gene lost 2 bases, with 15 bases spanning the gap.